A single sample is the source of the 18 T cell receptor beta chains below, sequenced in a study of cytomegalovirus exposure and HLA in healthy donors. The PCR used 60 Vbeta and 13 Jbeta primers. Assay used: immunoSEQ multiplex PCR; TCRdb lists only in-frame clones, some missing. Among fewer than 200,000 clones listed, approximately 80% were seen once. The specimen sequenced was PBMCs. The receptors come from a woman aged 45-65 years in good health and CMV-seronegative.

This chain joins TRBV9 and TRBJ1-2; D remains ambiguous. From germline, CDR1 is SGDLS and CDR2 YYNGEE. CDR3 size: 14 residues. V lost 3 bases and J lost 4, with 13 bases in between. The CDR3 bases are TGTGCCAGCAGCGATAGACACACCGCCTATGGCTACACCTTC. This sequence encodes CASSDRHTAYGYTF. Looking up the rest from reference TRBV9 and TRBJ1-2 gives the full variable domain: DSGVTQTPKHLITATGQRVTLRCSPRSGDLSVYWYQQSLDQGLQFLIQYYNGEERAKGNILERFSAQQFPDLHSELNLSSLELGDSALYFCASSDRHTAYGYTFGSGTRLTVV.

This rearrangement joins TRBV6-5 to TRBJ2-3; 13 bases align to TRBD2. J gave up 7 bases and V 6 bases, and 7 bases lay outside the gene matches. Germline V lookup: CDR1 MNHEY, CDR2 SVGAGI. This CDR3 contains 15 residues. This CDR3 reads CASRSLAGGLHTQYF. The CDR3 DNA reads TGTGCCAGCAGATCACTAGCGGGAGGGCTTCATACGCAGTATTTT.

The chain joins TRBV7-9 to TRBJ2-1; the D is unclear. The germline CDR1 and CDR2 sequences are SEHNR and FQNEAQ (reference sequence). The length of the CDR3 is 14 residues. Trimming shortened V by 3 bases and J by 2 bases, and 8 bases separated the two germline ends. CDR3 sequence: CASSLGTPYNEQFF. The CDR3 region has the DNA TGTGCCAGCAGCTTGGGCACACCCTACAATGAGCAGTTCTTC.

The chain carries TRBV7-9 and TRBJ2-2; D is unresolved. Germline loops: CDR1 SEHNR, CDR2 FQNEAQ (reference sequence). The CDR3 is made up of 13 amino acids. V was pared by 11 bases and J by 0 bases, with 10 bases between. The DNA for the CDR3 is TGTGCCCGATTGAACTCGAACACCGGGGAGCTGTTTTTT. Translating gives CARLNSNTGELFF.

Here the CDR3 DNA reads TGCGCCAGCAGCTTGGGAGGAATAGACAATGAGCAGTTCTTC. Its protein is CASSLGGIDNEQFF. The rearrangement links TRBV5-1 to TRBJ2-1; D remains unclear. V lost 0 bases and J lost 5, with 9 bases in between. Germline V gives CDR1 SGHRS, CDR2 YFSETQ. The CDR3 contains 14 residues.

The chain has TRBV11-2 and TRBJ2-1, with TRBD2 matching over 8 bases. The CDR3 loop spans 16 amino acids. Germline V gives CDR1 SGHAT, CDR2 FQNNGV. Trimming removed 3 bases from V and 1 base from J; junction bases left unmatched: 5. CDR3 DNA: TGTGCCAGCAGCTTCTTAAGCGGGGGATCCTACAATGAGCAGTTCTTC. Translated, it gives CASSFLSGGSYNEQFF. The full variable domain, completed using reference TRBV11-2 and TRBJ2-1, is EAGVAQSPRYKIIEKRQSVAFWCNPISGHATLYWYQQILGQGPKLLIQFQNNGVVDDSQLPKDRFSAERLKGVDSTLKIQPAKLEDSAVYLCASSFLSGGSYNEQFFGPGTRLTVL.

The chain recombines TRBV6-6 with TRBJ1-2, with TRBD1 matching over 8 bases. The CDR3 extends over 15 amino acids. J gave up 2 bases and V 2 bases, and 4 bases lay outside the gene matches. Germline values: CDR1 MNHNY, CDR2 SVGAGI (reference sequence). The DNA for the CDR3 is TGTGCCAGCAGTTACACCGGGACAGGAAACTATGGCTACACCTTC. Translated, it gives CASSYTGTGNYGYTF.

V usage is TRBV30 and J usage is TRBJ2-1; 11 nucleotides match TRBD2. The CDR3 sequence is 15 residues long. V was clipped by 1 base and J by 4 bases; unmatched bases: 3. CDR1 and CDR2 from the germline V gene are GTSNPN and SVGIG (reference sequence). CDR3 amino acids: CAWSAGLAVYNEQFF. The CDR3 DNA sequence: TGTGCCTGGAGTGCGGGACTAGCGGTTTACAATGAGCAGTTCTTC.

This rearrangement joins TRBV28 to TRBJ1-2, with 8 bases aligning to TRBD1. V shed 8 bases and J 2 bases; nucleotides not matched to a gene: 7. Looked up from germline, CDR1 is MDHEN and CDR2 is SYDVKM. The CDR3 covers 14 residues. The CDR3 sequence is CASSQGAGNYGYTF. For the CDR3, the DNA is TGTGCCAGCTCCCAGGGGGCAGGGAACTATGGCTACACCTTC.

V and J are TRBV5-8 and TRBJ2-7, with TRBD1 as a possible D gene (5 bases). The V end was cut by 0 bases, the J end by 2 bases, with 9 bases between. The CDR3 contains 14 residues. From germline, CDR1 is SGHTS and CDR2 YDEGEE. DNA for the CDR3: TGTGCCAGCAGCTTGGCGGTGGGGCCCTACGAGCAGTACTTC. Protein product: CASSLAVGPYEQYF.

The V gene is TRBV28, the J gene TRBJ1-2; D is unresolved. The V and J ends lost 6 bases and 6 bases respectively, with 11 bases between them. Per the germline V gene, CDR1 is MDHEN and CDR2 is SYDVKM. This CDR3 has 12 amino acids. CDR3 loop: CASSPRLDGYTF. CDR3 sequence (DNA): TGTGCCAGCAGCCCCAGACTGGATGGCTACACCTTC.

The chain carries TRBV28 and TRBJ1-2; no clear D. Trimming shortened V by 2 bases and J by 7 bases, and 14 bases separated the two germline ends. CDR1 MDHEN and CDR2 SYDVKM come from the germline V gene. CDR3 length equals 14 residues. In nucleotides, the CDR3 is TGTGCCAGCAGTTTAGTGGTGTTTACTCTTGGCTACACCTTC. It specifies CASSLVVFTLGYTF.

The chain links TRBV18 to TRBJ2-3, with D possibly TRBD1 on 6 matching bases. V lost 2 bases, J lost 5 bases, and 20 bases lay in between. The CDR3 has 17 amino acids. CDR1 is KGHSH, CDR2 LQKENI, per germline. The CDR3 here is CASSPSFGARQVDTQYF. The DNA for the CDR3 is TGTGCCAGCTCACCATCGTTTGGGGCACGACAGGTAGATACGCAGTATTTT.

The V call is TRBV14, the J call TRBJ2-5, with TRBD2 as a possible D gene (7 bases). Germline CDR1 and CDR2: SGHDN and FVKESK. The CDR3 covers 15 residues. V gave up 1 base and J gave up 5 bases, with 14 bases separating them. DNA of the CDR3: TGTGCCAGCAGCCAAGGGGGGGGCCGGATGGAGACCCAGTACTTC. This gives the protein CASSQGGGRMETQYF.

This chain joins TRBV4-3 and TRBJ2-2, with 7 bases aligning to TRBD2. Looked up from germline, CDR1 is LGHNA and CDR2 is YSLEER. J lost 5 bases, V lost 0 bases, and 3 bases had no gene match. The CDR3 sequence is 15 residues long. The CDR3 DNA is TGCGCCAGCAGCCAAGAGGGGCGGGGGACCGGGGAGCTGTTTTTT. The encoded protein is CASSQEGRGTGELFF.

V is TRBV28 and J is TRBJ2-7; 9 nucleotides match TRBD2. The V segment lost 6 bases and the J segment 0 bases; nucleotides outside the gene matches: 6. The CDR3 has 15 residues. Germline V CDR1 and CDR2: MDHEN, SYDVKM. The CDR3 sequence is CASSRISGSSYEQYF. For the CDR3, the DNA is TGTGCCAGCAGCAGAATTAGCGGGAGCTCCTACGAGCAGTACTTC.

The V and J genes are TRBV28 and TRBJ2-5, with D perhaps matching TRBD2 (6 bases). The closer fit of TRBJ2-7 to the DNA end suggests the J call may be wrong. Germline CDR1 MDHEN, CDR2 SYDVKM. This CDR3 comprises 14 residues. CDR3 loop: CASSGGGVQYEQYF. CDR3 bases: TGTGCCAGCAGCGGAGGCGGGGTTCAATACGAGCAGTACTTC.

This clone was detected only once. This chain connects TRBV5-6 to TRBJ2-7, with D perhaps matching TRBD2 (6 bases). This CDR3 contains 14 residues. The germline V and J ends were trimmed by 2 bases and 3 bases, with 12 bases remaining between them. Per the germline V gene, CDR1 is SGHDT and CDR2 is YYEEEE. CDR3 in amino acids: CASSFPAGSYEQYF. In DNA form, the CDR3 reads TGTGCCAGCAGCTTCCCCGCCGGGAGCTACGAGCAGTACTTC.